The 15 T cell receptor beta chains below were found in one sample sequenced in a study of beta chain features in type 1 diabetes. Expressed TCRB transcripts were sequenced because the isolated RNA had all been reverse transcribed beforehand. Measured with immunoSEQ multiplex PCR; TCRdb has only the in-frame clones, and not every one. Among 130,000 to 150,000 clones listed, about 9.2% were seen once. Sequences were obtained from central memory CD4+ T cells from blood. The receptors come from a man between 18 and 29 years old in good health.

This clone showed up just a few times. The CDR3 here is CASSPSSTEAFF. The CDR3 DNA reads as TGTGCCAGCAGCCCCTCGAGCACTGAAGCTTTCTTT. The rearrangement links TRBV7-9 to TRBJ1-1; D not certain. The CDR3 covers 12 residues. Germline CDR1 reads SEHNR; CDR2 reads FQNEAQ (reference sequence). V was shortened by 5 bases and J by 4 bases, with 8 bases between the two germline ends.

J is TRBJ2-4 and V is TRBV6-5, with 8 bases aligning to TRBD1. The V gene end was trimmed by 2 bases and the J gene end by 0 bases; junction bases not matched to a gene: 0. The CDR3 length is 15 residues. Germline CDR1 reads MNHEY; CDR2 reads SVGAGI. The CDR3 DNA is TGTGCCAGCAGTTACGGACAGGGAGCCAAAAACATTCAGTACTTC. It encodes CASSYGQGAKNIQYF.

This clone was counted at least ten times. The rearrangement links TRBV2 to TRBJ2-7; 9 nucleotides match TRBD1. Unmatched junction bases numbered 6, after V lost 6 bases and J lost 6 bases. The germline V gene has CDR1 SNHLY and CDR2 FYNNEI. The CDR3 totals 13 residues. DNA for the CDR3: TGTGCCAGCAGCCGGGACAGGGCGGCCGAGCAGTACTTC. Amino acids: CASSRDRAAEQYF.

The chain employs TRBV6-5 and TRBJ2-7; 8 positions match TRBD1. Unmatched junction bases numbered 10, after V lost 5 bases and J lost 4 bases. CDR3 length: 15 amino acids. Germline-derived CDR1 and CDR2 are MNHEY and SVGAGI. CDR3 bases: TGTGCCAGCAGTACGACCGGACAGGGACGATACGAGCAGTACTTC. It specifies CASSTTGQGRYEQYF.

In this sample, this clone turned up a few times. V is TRBV10-1 and J is TRBJ2-1; 7 nucleotides line up with TRBD1. The trim removed 5 bases at V and 6 bases at J, leaving 10 bases unmatched. CDR3 length: 15 amino acids. Looked up from germline, CDR1 is WNHNN and CDR2 is SYGVQD (reference sequence). The CDR3 is CASSKQIGQANEQFF. The CDR3, as DNA: TGCGCCAGCAGTAAACAAATCGGACAGGCCAATGAGCAGTTCTTC.

The genes are TRBV7-8 and TRBJ1-1, with D hard to call. Trimming stripped 6 bases from V and 2 bases from J, with 13 bases between. The CDR3 loop spans 14 amino acids. CDR1 and CDR2 (germline): SGHVS, FQNEAQ. CDR3 amino acids: CASSSPRGNTEAFF. CDR3 coding DNA: TGTGCCAGCAGTTCCCCCCGGGGAAACACTGAAGCTTTCTTT.

This clone was detected only a few times. V gene TRBV9 combines with J gene TRBJ2-5, with 9 bases fitting TRBD1. In germline, CDR1 is SGDLS, CDR2 YYNGEE. The CDR3 runs 15 residues. Trimming at V came to 3 bases and at J to 4 bases, leaving 7 bases not matched to a gene. CDR3 bases: TGTGCCAGCAGCGCGCAGGACAGGGGACGAGAGACCCAGTACTTC. Its protein is CASSAQDRGRETQYF.

A remark on this clone: The same CDR3 can be traced to other DNA sequences in this sample. This chain uses TRBV4-2 with TRBJ1-2; no reliable D call. Per the germline V gene, CDR1 is LGHNA and CDR2 is YNFKEQ. Trimming pared 1 base from V and 4 bases from J, leaving 4 bases between. The CDR3 is 12 amino acids. The CDR3 reads CASSQAVYGYTF. In DNA, the CDR3 is TGTGCCAGCAGCCAAGCGGTCTATGGCTACACCTTC.

The genes are TRBV2 and TRBJ2-1, with D tentatively TRBD1 (5 bases). Per germline, CDR1 SNHLY and CDR2 FYNNEI. V shed 0 bases and J shed 10 bases, with 13 bases lying between them. CDR3 length: 14 amino acids. The CDR3 coding sequence is TGTGCCAGCAGTGAAGCGCTGTCAGGGATAGAGCAGTTCTTC. Translated: CASSEALSGIEQFF.

In its sample, this clone was seen a few times. This sequence joins TRBV4-3 and TRBJ2-3; D perhaps matches TRBD1 (6 bases). There are 15 residues in the CDR3. The germline V gene has CDR1 LGHNA and CDR2 YSLEER. Trimming cost V 0 bases and J 5 bases, with 12 bases left between them. CDR3 DNA sequence: TGCGCCAGCAGCCAAGATCGGACACAGGGAGATACGCAGTATTTT. It codes for CASSQDRTQGDTQYF.

This clone has a handful of counts. This chain connects TRBV5-4 to TRBJ2-7; possibly TRBD2 for D (8 bases). From germline, CDR1 is SGHNT and CDR2 YYREEE (reference sequence). This CDR3 region has 16 residues. Trimming left V 3 bases short and J 5 bases short, with 21 bases between. The CDR3 is CASSYSTPGGGHEQYF. Here the CDR3 DNA reads TGTGCCAGCAGCTACTCAACCCCGGGAGGGGGCCACGAGCAGTACTTC.

This clone came up a few times. This chain connects TRBV5-1 to TRBJ1-4; TRBD1 agrees at 7 bases. V trimming: 0 bases; J trimming: 8 bases; junction bases outside the gene matches: 7. This CDR3 is 15 amino acids long. CDR1 is SGHRS and CDR2 is YFSETQ in the germline V gene. The CDR3 loop is CASSLEWTGGEKLFF. The DNA for the CDR3 is TGCGCCAGCAGCTTGGAGTGGACAGGCGGCGAAAAACTGTTTTTT.

This clone came up a few times. The rearrangement links TRBV5-8 to TRBJ2-7; TRBD1 matches at 7 bases. This CDR3 has 15 residues. CDR1 is SGHTS and CDR2 is YDEGEE in the germline V gene. The trim removed 0 bases at V and 4 bases at J, leaving 7 bases unmatched. The CDR3 DNA is TGTGCCAGCAGCTTGGAAGGGACAGCTAATTACGAGCAGTACTTC. It translates to CASSLEGTANYEQYF.

The V call is TRBV4-1, the J call TRBJ2-3, with TRBD1 matching 11 bases. Germline loops: CDR1 MGHRA, CDR2 YSYEKL. The CDR3 loop spans 17 amino acids. Unmatched junction bases numbered 8, after V lost 4 bases and J lost 2 bases. In DNA, the CDR3 is TGCGCCAGCAGCCGATTACCGGGACAGGGGGACACAGATACGCAGTATTTT. This codes for CASSRLPGQGDTDTQYF.

This clone was found once. The chain has TRBV18 and TRBJ1-2; the match to TRBD1 covers 8 bases. Germline V gene data show CDR1 as KGHSH and CDR2 as LQKENI. This CDR3 has 12 residues. The junction had 4 bases not matched to a gene; V was cut back by 6 bases and J by 7 bases. Here the CDR3 reads CASSLDRGGYTF. The CDR3, as DNA: TGTGCCAGCTCCCTTGACAGGGGTGGCTACACCTTC.